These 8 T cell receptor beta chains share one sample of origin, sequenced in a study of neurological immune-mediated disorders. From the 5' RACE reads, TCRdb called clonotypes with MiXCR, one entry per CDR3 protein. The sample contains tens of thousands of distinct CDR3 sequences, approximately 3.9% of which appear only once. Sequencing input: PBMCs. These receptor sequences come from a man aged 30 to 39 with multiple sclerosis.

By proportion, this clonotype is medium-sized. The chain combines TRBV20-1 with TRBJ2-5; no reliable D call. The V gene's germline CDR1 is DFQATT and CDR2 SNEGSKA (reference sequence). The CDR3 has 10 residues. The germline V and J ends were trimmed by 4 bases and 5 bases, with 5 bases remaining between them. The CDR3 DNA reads TGCAGTGCTAACGAGGAGACCCAGTACTTC. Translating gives CSANEETQYF.

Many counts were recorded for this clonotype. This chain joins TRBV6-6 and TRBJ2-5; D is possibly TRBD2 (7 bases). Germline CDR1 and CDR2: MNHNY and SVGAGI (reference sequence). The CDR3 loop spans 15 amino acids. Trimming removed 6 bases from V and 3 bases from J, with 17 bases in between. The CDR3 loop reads CASRDGGPEKETQYF. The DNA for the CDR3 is TGTGCCAGCAGGGACGGGGGGCCCGAAAAAGAGACCCAGTACTTC.

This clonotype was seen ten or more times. The CDR3 DNA reads as TGTGCCACCCAACTATGGGGCACCGGGGAGCTGTTTTTT. Translated: CATQLWGTGELFF. This sequence joins TRBV19 and TRBJ2-2; unclear D gene. V dropped 10 bases and J dropped 4 bases, with 13 bases sitting between them. The CDR3 contains 13 residues. Germline loops: CDR1 LNHDA, CDR2 SQIVND (reference sequence).

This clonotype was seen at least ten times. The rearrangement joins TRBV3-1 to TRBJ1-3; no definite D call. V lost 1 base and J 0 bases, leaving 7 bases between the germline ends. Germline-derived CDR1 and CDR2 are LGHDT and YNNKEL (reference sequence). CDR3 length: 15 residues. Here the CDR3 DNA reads TGTGCCAGCAGCCAAGCCGGGATCTCTGGAAACACCATATATTTT. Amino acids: CASSQAGISGNTIYF.

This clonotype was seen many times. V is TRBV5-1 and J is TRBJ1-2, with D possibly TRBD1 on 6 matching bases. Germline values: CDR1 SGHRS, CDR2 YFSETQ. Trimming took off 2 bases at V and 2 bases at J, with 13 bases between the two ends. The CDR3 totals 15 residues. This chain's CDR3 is CASSLIGQGNYGYTF. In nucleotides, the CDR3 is TGCGCCAGCAGCTTAATTGGGCAGGGGAACTATGGCTACACCTTC.

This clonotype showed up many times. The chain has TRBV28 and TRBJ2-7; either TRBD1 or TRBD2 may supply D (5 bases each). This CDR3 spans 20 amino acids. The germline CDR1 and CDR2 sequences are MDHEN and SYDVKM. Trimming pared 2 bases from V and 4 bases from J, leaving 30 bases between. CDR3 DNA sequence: TGTGCCAGCAGTTTAGTGTCTCATGTGGGTGATTTGGGGCCGGGATACGAGCAGTACTTC. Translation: CASSLVSHVGDLGPGYEQYF.

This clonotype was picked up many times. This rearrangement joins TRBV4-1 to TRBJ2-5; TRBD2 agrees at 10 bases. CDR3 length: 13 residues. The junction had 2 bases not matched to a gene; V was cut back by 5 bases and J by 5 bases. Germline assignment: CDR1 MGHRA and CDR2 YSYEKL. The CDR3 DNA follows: TGCGCCAGCAGCGGACTAGCGGATGAGACCCAGTACTTC. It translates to CASSGLADETQYF.

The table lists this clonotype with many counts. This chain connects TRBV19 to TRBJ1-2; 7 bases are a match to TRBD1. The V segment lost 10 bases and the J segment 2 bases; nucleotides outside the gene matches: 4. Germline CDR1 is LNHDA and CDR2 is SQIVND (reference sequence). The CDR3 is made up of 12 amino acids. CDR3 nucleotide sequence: TGTGCCATTTGGGGACAGAACTATGGCTACACCTTC. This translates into CAIWGQNYGYTF.